This T cell receptor (beta chain) came from a study of beta chain features in type 1 diabetes. Every sorted population was more than 98% pure. Overall study results and limits: Researchers report that Type 1 diabetes patients had moderately but significantly shorter TCRB CDR3s across all four CD4+ subsets. Type 1 diabetes patients had VDJ junctions that carried fewer insertions and more deletions. Shorter templates might be favored by PCR, and equally so in patients and in controls.

Looked up from germline, CDR1 is SEHNR and CDR2 is FQNEAQ (reference sequence). The CDR3 loop spans 11 amino acids. The sample holds a few counts of this clone. No antigen is known for it. One junction end disagrees with the germline gene, perhaps due to a read error. What was sequenced were expressed TCRB transcripts, since all of the isolated RNA had been reverse transcribed. There were 3.4 million or so reads on average in the naive, central memory and regulatory T cell samples. Libraries were prepared by immunoSEQ multiplex PCR; TCRdb keeps only in-frame clonotypes and omits some of them. Found here are some 250,000 clones, approximately 11% of them singletons; the top ten hold approximately 0.017%.

The material sequenced was naive CD4+ T cells from blood. This chain joins TRBV7-9 and TRBJ1-2, with unresolved D. The origin of this receptor is a man aged 25-40 years with type 1 diabetes. The CDR3 DNA sequence: TGTGCCAGCAGCGCTAACGATGGCTACACCTTC. Its translation is CASSANDGYTF.